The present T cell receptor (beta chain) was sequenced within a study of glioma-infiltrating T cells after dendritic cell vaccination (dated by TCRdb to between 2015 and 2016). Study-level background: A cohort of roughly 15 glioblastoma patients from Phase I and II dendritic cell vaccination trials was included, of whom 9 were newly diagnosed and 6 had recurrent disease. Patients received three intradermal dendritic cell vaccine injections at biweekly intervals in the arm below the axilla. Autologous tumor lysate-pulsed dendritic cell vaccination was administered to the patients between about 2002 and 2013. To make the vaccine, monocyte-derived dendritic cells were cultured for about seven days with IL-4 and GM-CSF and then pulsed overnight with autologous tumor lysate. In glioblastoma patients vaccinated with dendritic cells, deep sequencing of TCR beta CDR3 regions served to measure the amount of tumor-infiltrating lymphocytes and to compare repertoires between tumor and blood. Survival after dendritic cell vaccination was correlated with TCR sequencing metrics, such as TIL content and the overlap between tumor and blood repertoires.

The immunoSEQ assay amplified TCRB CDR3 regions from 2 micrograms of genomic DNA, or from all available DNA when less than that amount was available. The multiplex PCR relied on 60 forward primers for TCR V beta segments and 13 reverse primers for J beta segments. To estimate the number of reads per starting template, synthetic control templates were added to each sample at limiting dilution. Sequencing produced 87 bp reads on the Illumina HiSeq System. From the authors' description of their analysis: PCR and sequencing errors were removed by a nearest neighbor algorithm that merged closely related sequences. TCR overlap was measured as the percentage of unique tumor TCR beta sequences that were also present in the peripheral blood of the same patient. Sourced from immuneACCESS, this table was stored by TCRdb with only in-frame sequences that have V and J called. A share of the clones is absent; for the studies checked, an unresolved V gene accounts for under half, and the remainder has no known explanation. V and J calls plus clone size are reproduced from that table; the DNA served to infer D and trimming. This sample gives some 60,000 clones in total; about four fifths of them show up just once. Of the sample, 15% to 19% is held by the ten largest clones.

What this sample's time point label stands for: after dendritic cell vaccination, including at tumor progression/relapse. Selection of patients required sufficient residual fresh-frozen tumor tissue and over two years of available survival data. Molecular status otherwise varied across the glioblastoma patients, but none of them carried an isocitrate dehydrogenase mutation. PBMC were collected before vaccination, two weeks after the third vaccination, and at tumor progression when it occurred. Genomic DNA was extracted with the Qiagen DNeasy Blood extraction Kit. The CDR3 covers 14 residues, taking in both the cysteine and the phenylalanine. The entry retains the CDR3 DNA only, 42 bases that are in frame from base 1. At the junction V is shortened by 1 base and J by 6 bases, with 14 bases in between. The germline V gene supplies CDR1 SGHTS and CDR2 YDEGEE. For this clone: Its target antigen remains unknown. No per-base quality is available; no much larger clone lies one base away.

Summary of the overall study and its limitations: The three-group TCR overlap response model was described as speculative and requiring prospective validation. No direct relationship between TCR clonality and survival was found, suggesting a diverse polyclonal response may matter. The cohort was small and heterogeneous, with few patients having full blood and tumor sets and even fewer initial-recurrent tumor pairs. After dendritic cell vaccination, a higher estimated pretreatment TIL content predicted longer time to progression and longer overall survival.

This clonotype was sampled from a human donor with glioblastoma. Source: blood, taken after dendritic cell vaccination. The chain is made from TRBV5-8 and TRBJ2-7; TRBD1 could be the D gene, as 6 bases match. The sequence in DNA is TGTGCCAGCAGCTTGCGGGACACCCCTGTCGAGCAGTACTTC. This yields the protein CASSLRDTPVEQYF.